These T cell receptor beta chains were read from a single sample in a study of blood T cell repertoires in COVID-19. Sequenced by immunoSEQ multiplex PCR; TCRdb stores in-frame clones only, minus some. The table lists some 99,000 clones, around 75% of them singletons, with approximately 25% in the top ten. Sequencing used peripheral blood. These receptors were obtained from a man between 65 and 85 years old with acute or convalescent COVID-19. CDR3s include the opening cysteine and the closing phenylalanine or tryptophan. The D gene is left open where the match is weak. The size entry is marked missing in some rows and otherwise reads once, few, many or a size class.

v_gene: TRBV6-6; j_gene: TRBJ1-1; d_gene: TRBD1; abundance: few; CDR3nt: TGTGCCAGCAGTAAAGGGGACAGGGGTACTGAAGCTTTCTTT; CDR3aa: CASSKGDRGTEAFF
v_gene: TRBV30; j_gene: TRBJ1-1; d_gene: -; abundance: once; CDR3nt: TGTGCCTGGACCCTAGGGGGGGTTCATACTGAAGCTTTCTTT; CDR3aa: CAWTLGGVHTEAFF
v_gene: TRBV18; j_gene: TRBJ1-5; d_gene: TRBD1; abundance: -; CDR3nt: TGTGCCAGCTCAACGGGGGACAGGGTGGGACAGCCCCAGCATTTT; CDR3aa: CASSTGDRVGQPQHF
v_gene: TRBV9; j_gene: TRBJ2-3; d_gene: TRBD2; abundance: -; CDR3nt: TGTGCCAGCAGCGTAGCTAGCGGGAGAGGGCCCGATACGCAGTATTTT; CDR3aa: CASSVASGRGPDTQYF
v_gene: TRBV3-1/TRBV3-2; j_gene: TRBJ2-3; d_gene: TRBD2; abundance: -; CDR3nt: TGTGCCAGCAGCCAAAAAAAACGGACTAGCGGGAGCACAGATACGCAGTATTTT; CDR3aa: CASSQKKRTSGSTDTQYF
v_gene: TRBV7-3; j_gene: TRBJ2-1; d_gene: -; abundance: once; CDR3nt: TGTGCCAGCAGCTTAGGGGGACTGCGGTCGAGTGAGCAGTTCTTC; CDR3aa: CASSLGGLRSSEQFF
v_gene: TRBV30; j_gene: TRBJ2-1; d_gene: TRBD2; abundance: -; CDR3nt: TGTGCCTGGGCGGAGCGGGAGGGTAGCGAGCAGTTCTTC; CDR3aa: CAWAEREGSEQFF
v_gene: TRBV27; j_gene: TRBJ2-7; d_gene: -; abundance: -; CDR3nt: TGTGCCAGCAGTTATGACAGTGGGGACTACGAGCAGTACTTC; CDR3aa: CASSYDSGDYEQYF
v_gene: TRBV30; j_gene: TRBJ1-2; d_gene: -; abundance: -; CDR3nt: TGTGCCTGGAGTGTTCGGGTCGCCGGCTACACCTTC; CDR3aa: CAWSVRVAGYTF
v_gene: TRBV24-1; j_gene: TRBJ2-2; d_gene: TRBD1; abundance: -; CDR3nt: TGTGCCACCAGTGATCCGCGACAGGGGAACACCGGGGAGCTGTTTTTT; CDR3aa: CATSDPRQGNTGELFF
v_gene: TRBV20-1; j_gene: TRBJ2-3; d_gene: TRBD2; abundance: -; CDR3nt: TGCAGTGCTAGTAGTTCAAGGACTAGGGCTGGCACAGATACGCAGTATTTT; CDR3aa: CSASSSRTRAGTDTQYF
v_gene: TRBV5-4; j_gene: TRBJ2-6; d_gene: -; abundance: -; CDR3nt: TGTGCCAGCAAGGGGGGGACGTTCCCCTCTGGGGCCAACGTCCTGACTTTC; CDR3aa: CASKGGTFPSGANVLTF
v_gene: TRBV6-2/TRBV6-3; j_gene: TRBJ2-3; d_gene: TRBD2; abundance: -; CDR3nt: TGTGCCAGCAGTCCCCCGGGGACTAGTACAGATACGCAGTATTTT; CDR3aa: CASSPPGTSTDTQYF
v_gene: TRBV28; j_gene: TRBJ2-7; d_gene: -; abundance: -; CDR3nt: TGTGCCAGCAGTTTGAGGGTGAGGGAGCAGTACTTC; CDR3aa: CASSLRVREQYF
v_gene: TRBV29-1; j_gene: TRBJ2-1; d_gene: TRBD1; abundance: -; CDR3nt: TGCAGCGCCAGGACAGGGGGCTCGTACAATGAGCAGTTCTTC; CDR3aa: CSARTGGSYNEQFF
v_gene: TRBV18; j_gene: TRBJ2-7; d_gene: TRBD2; abundance: -; CDR3nt: TGTGCCAGCTCACCGACTAGCCCGAACGAGCAGTACTTC; CDR3aa: CASSPTSPNEQYF
v_gene: TRBV19; j_gene: TRBJ1-5; d_gene: -; abundance: -; CDR3nt: TGTGCCAGTAGTATAGAGAGCAGGGATAGCAATCAGCCCCAGCATTTT; CDR3aa: CASSIESRDSNQPQHF
v_gene: TRBV19; j_gene: TRBJ2-3; d_gene: TRBD1; abundance: -; CDR3nt: TGTGCCAGTAGTATAGGGGGGACAGTTACAGATACGCAGTATTTT; CDR3aa: CASSIGGTVTDTQYF
v_gene: TRBV4-3; j_gene: TRBJ2-3; d_gene: -; abundance: -; CDR3nt: TGCGCCAGCAGCCAAGGGAGTACAGATACGCAGTATTTT; CDR3aa: CASSQGSTDTQYF
v_gene: TRBV19; j_gene: TRBJ2-1; d_gene: TRBD2; abundance: -; CDR3nt: TGTGCCAGTAGTGCCCGTCCTAGCGGGAGTTACAATGAGCAGTTCTTC; CDR3aa: CASSARPSGSYNEQFF
v_gene: TRBV7-8; j_gene: TRBJ2-7; d_gene: TRBD2; abundance: -; CDR3nt: TGTGCCAGCAGCTTAGGTAGTGGGGCGGGAGTCCCCTACGAGCAGTACTTC; CDR3aa: CASSLGSGAGVPYEQYF
v_gene: TRBV18; j_gene: TRBJ2-1; d_gene: -; abundance: -; CDR3nt: TGTGCCAGCTCACCTACAGGGGGGGTCTACAATGAGCAGTTCTTC; CDR3aa: CASSPTGGVYNEQFF
v_gene: TRBV7-2; j_gene: TRBJ2-2; d_gene: -; abundance: -; CDR3nt: TGTGCCAGCAGCTCGAGACGGGTCACCGGGGAGCTGTTTTTT; CDR3aa: CASSSRRVTGELFF
v_gene: TRBV5-6; j_gene: TRBJ2-5; d_gene: -; abundance: -; CDR3nt: TGTGCCAGCAGCTTGGATCGCCAAGAGACCCAGTACTTC; CDR3aa: CASSLDRQETQYF
v_gene: TRBV27; j_gene: TRBJ2-2; d_gene: -; abundance: few; CDR3nt: TGTGCCAGCAGTTCCCCGACCGGGGTTAGCACCGGGGAGCTGTTTTTT; CDR3aa: CASSSPTGVSTGELFF
v_gene: TRBV2; j_gene: TRBJ1-5; d_gene: TRBD1; abundance: once; CDR3nt: TGTGCCAGCAGCGAGACAGGGATCATCTCCTCATTT; CDR3aa: CASSETGIISSF
v_gene: TRBV2; j_gene: TRBJ2-1; d_gene: TRBD2; abundance: -; CDR3nt: TGTGCCAGCAGTGAAATGGGTCTAGCGGGGAAAAATGAGCAGTTCTTC; CDR3aa: CASSEMGLAGKNEQFF
v_gene: TRBV5-4; j_gene: TRBJ2-1; d_gene: TRBD1; abundance: -; CDR3nt: TGTGCCAGCAGCCCAAGGACAGGGGGCCCTGCCTACAATGAGCAGTTCTTC; CDR3aa: CASSPRTGGPAYNEQFF
v_gene: TRBV18; j_gene: TRBJ1-1; d_gene: -; abundance: -; CDR3nt: TGTGCCAGCTCACCAATGGGGGGTACCACTGAAGCTTTCTTT; CDR3aa: CASSPMGGTTEAFF
v_gene: TRBV19; j_gene: TRBJ2-7; d_gene: TRBD2; abundance: -; CDR3nt: TGTGCCAGTAGTATGGGATTAGCGGGAGGCTGGGAGCAGTACTTC; CDR3aa: CASSMGLAGGWEQYF
v_gene: TRBV11-2; j_gene: TRBJ2-7; d_gene: TRBD1; abundance: -; CDR3nt: TGTGCCAGCAGCTTAGTAACAGGGGGCGAGCAGTACTTC; CDR3aa: CASSLVTGGEQYF
v_gene: TRBV29-1; j_gene: TRBJ2-1; d_gene: -; abundance: -; CDR3nt: TGCAGCGTTCCCCTGCAGAACAAGGGGAATGAGCAGTTCTTC; CDR3aa: CSVPLQNKGNEQFF
v_gene: TRBV6-5; j_gene: TRBJ2-1; d_gene: -; abundance: few; CDR3nt: TGTGCCAGCACCTCCCGTGCAGGGGCGTACAATGAGCAGTTCTTC; CDR3aa: CASTSRAGAYNEQFF
v_gene: TRBV6-5; j_gene: TRBJ1-3; d_gene: -; abundance: -; CDR3nt: TGTGCCAGCTCTCGGGGGGGAACTGGAAACACCATATATTTT; CDR3aa: CASSRGGTGNTIYF
v_gene: TRBV5-1; j_gene: TRBJ2-5; d_gene: TRBD2; abundance: -; CDR3nt: TGCGCCAGCAGCTTGGCGGGTCCAGCGGGGGAGACCCAGTACTTC; CDR3aa: CASSLAGPAGETQYF
v_gene: TRBV6-2/TRBV6-3; j_gene: TRBJ2-7; d_gene: -; abundance: -; CDR3nt: TGTGCCAGCAGTGTTGACGGAGTCTCCTACGAGCAGTACTTC; CDR3aa: CASSVDGVSYEQYF
v_gene: TRBV20-1; j_gene: TRBJ2-2; d_gene: TRBD2; abundance: -; CDR3nt: TGCAGTGCTAGTTCCGAAGCGGGAGGTGCCCCCGGGGAGCTGTTTTTT; CDR3aa: CSASSEAGGAPGELFF
v_gene: TRBV7-8; j_gene: TRBJ1-4; d_gene: TRBD1; abundance: -; CDR3nt: TGTGCCAGCAGCCGACAGGGGGCAACTAATGAAAAACTGTTTTTT; CDR3aa: CASSRQGATNEKLFF
v_gene: TRBV4-1; j_gene: TRBJ1-4; d_gene: TRBD1; abundance: -; CDR3nt: TGCGCCAGCAGCCAACCCGACAGGGAGGAACTGTTTTTT; CDR3aa: CASSQPDREELFF
v_gene: TRBV21-1; j_gene: TRBJ2-5; d_gene: -; abundance: -; CDR3nt: TGTGCCAGCAGCATCCGGGAACAGGGATCGAGGGAAGAGACCCAGTACTTC; CDR3aa: CASSIREQGSREETQYF
v_gene: TRBV18; j_gene: TRBJ2-7; d_gene: TRBD2; abundance: -; CDR3nt: TGTGCCAGCTCACCACGGGAATCAGGAGGTCCGGGAGGGTCCTACGAGCAGTACTTC; CDR3aa: CASSPRESGGPGGSYEQYF